This TCR beta chain was sequenced in a study of cytomegalovirus exposure and HLA in healthy donors. Primers included in the PCR were 60 Vbeta and 13 Jbeta primers. As processed by the authors: Unique TCR beta chains totaled approximately 83 million in a later count, with 8.5 million to 12 million of them shared. TCRdb's copy holds only in-frame clones and misses some; the assay was immunoSEQ multiplex PCR. The D gene and trimming were derived from the DNA, and the V and J assignments and clone size from that table. The table records about 88,000 clones, just under 70% of them present only once. This clone was counted between two and nine times. The V segment lost 1 base and the J segment 2 bases; nucleotides outside the gene matches: 12. CDR1 and CDR2 (germline): MNHNS, SASEGT. The CDR3 is made up of 20 amino acids.

The clonotype comes from a man between 50 and 59 years old in good health and CMV-seronegative. What was sequenced was PBMCs. The V call is TRBV6-1, the J call TRBJ1-5, with 12 bases that match TRBD1. CDR3 sequence: CASSEGDRDRGRRGNQPQHF. The CDR3 DNA follows: TGTGCCAGCAGTGAAGGGGACCGGGACAGGGGGCGCCGGGGCAATCAGCCCCAGCATTTT.